Here is one TCR beta chain with its context. This sample is part of a study of blood T cell repertoires in COVID-19. In the study overall: The study drew acute and convalescent COVID-19 samples from the United States, Italy and Spain. Sources were T cells, B-cell-depleted T cells, or PBMCs; the material itself was cDNA or gDNA.

In the study's own analysis: Scientists estimated how many nucleated cells there were by amplifying reference gene primers. Profiling relied on immunoSEQ multiplex PCR, and the TCRdb table lists in-frame clones only, not all of them. That table furnishes V, J and clone size, whereas the DNA furnished D and trimming. Here the sample spans approximately 110,000 clones, 85% being singletons. This CDR3 contains 13 residues. With V trimmed by 6 bases and J by 4 bases, 2 bases remained unmatched. The V gene's germline CDR1 is SGHTA and CDR2 FQGNSA. This chain links TRBV7-2 with TRBJ1-1; 10 bases map to TRBD1. The specimen sequenced was peripheral blood. This receptor was taken from a human donor in a cohort sampled during active COVID-19. DNA of the CDR3: TGTGCCAGCAGTCGGACAGGGGGCACTGAAGCTTTCTTT. Encoded protein: CASSRTGGTEAFF.